A single sample is the source of the 5 T cell receptor beta chains below, sequenced in a study of shared clonotypes between healthy human individuals. Some clones are missing from TCRdb's copy, which holds only in-frame ones; the method was immunoSEQ multiplex PCR. Of about 2.3 million clones listed, around 90% are singletons. Sequenced sample: naive CD4+ T cells from PBMCs. Documented subset: CD45RA+ positively selected. The receptors stem from a man aged 18 to 30 in good health. Some clones in this sample may be carry-over from other donors' samples.

This clone has only a few counts. The chain recombines TRBV6-6 with TRBJ1-4; D uncertain. In germline, CDR1 is MNHNY, CDR2 SVGAGI (reference sequence). V lost 1 base, J lost 11 bases, and 14 bases lay in between. CDR3 length: 14 residues. The CDR3 here is CASSYYSGAIKLFF. DNA of the CDR3: TGTGCCAGCAGTTACTACAGTGGAGCTATCAAACTGTTTTTT.

The chain joins TRBV28 to TRBJ1-3; the D is unclear. The CDR3 runs to 15 residues. The V end was cut by 3 bases, the J end by 0 bases, with 9 bases between. Germline CDR1 MDHEN, CDR2 SYDVKM. As DNA, the CDR3 is TGTGCCAGCAGTTTTCGAACGATCTCTGGAAACACCATATATTTT. Translation gives CASSFRTISGNTIYF.

The rearrangement uses TRBV4-3 and TRBJ1-2; TRBD1 agrees at 7 bases. The CDR3 has 13 residues. Germline V gene data show CDR1 as LGHNA and CDR2 as YSLEER. V lost 1 base to trimming and J lost 7 bases; unmatched junction nucleotides: 3. CDR3 bases: TGCGCCAGCAGCCAAGGGGCAGGGGGTGGCTACACCTTC. This codes for CASSQGAGGGYTF.

The V gene is TRBV4-1, the J gene TRBJ2-2; 7 nucleotides line up with TRBD2. This CDR3 is 17 amino acids long. The germline V gene encodes CDR1 MGHRA and CDR2 YSYEKL. V dropped 1 base and J dropped 4; count of bases not matched to a gene: 9. CDR3 bases: TGCGCCAGCAGCCAAGTAGTGGCGGGAGTCGCCACCGGGGAGCTGTTTTTT. This sequence encodes CASSQVVAGVATGELFF.

The chain uses TRBV5-1 and TRBJ2-1; 8 bases map to TRBD2. Trimming took 6 bases from V and 0 from J; bases not matched to a gene: 11. CDR1 is SGHRS and CDR2 is YFSETQ in the germline V gene. This CDR3 spans 17 amino acids. The CDR3 region has the DNA TGCGCCAGCAATCCCAGCAGCGGGAGCCTCTCCTACAATGAGCAGTTCTTC. Translating gives CASNPSSGSLSYNEQFF.